This record looks at one T cell receptor (beta chain) sequence and its context. Its antigen is as yet unknown. At one of its ends the junction is not consistent with the germline gene, which may arise from a read error. This sample was taken from a study of a mutant IDH1 vaccine in newly diagnosed glioma. Sequencing was performed with immunoSEQ multiplex PCR; in TCRdb, only in-frame clones are kept and a portion is missing. The sample holds roughly 13,000 clones, around three quarters seen once. Time point here: week 47, end of study. One vaccine dose held 300 ug of mutant IDH1 20-mer peptide and came with topical imiquimod. Astrocytomas that were new, WHO grade 3 or 4, IDH1-mutant and ATRX-lost were present in the donors. CDR3 length equals 12 residues. Germline CDR1 reads SSHAT; CDR2 reads FNYEAQ (reference sequence).

Sequencing used PBMCs, obtained from a glioma patient whose treatment included an IDH1 peptide vaccine. The receptor was isolated from a woman aged 40 to 50 with glioma. The genes are TRBV7-7 and TRBJ2-2; D might be TRBD2 (5 bases). The CDR3 nucleotides read TGTGCTAGCAGCGGAGCAGCCGGGGAGCTGTTTTTT. Its protein is CASSGAAGELFF. Full variable domain (remainder filled in from reference TRBV7-7 and TRBJ2-2): GAGVSQSPRYKVTKRGQDVTLRCDPISSHATLYWYQQALGQGPEFLTYFNYEAQPDKSGLPSDRFSAERPEGSISTLTIQRTEQRDSAMYRCASSGAAGELFFGEGSRLTVL.